This T cell receptor beta chain was captured in a study of T cells in Graves' hyperthyroidism and ophthalmopathy. General study results and limits: Most expanded thyroid clonotypes above 0.001 recurred in blood. Ophthalmopathy cases were set apart from stable hyperthyroidism by a 13 V-J model.

Patients between 18 and 65 years old had hyperthyroidism, newly diagnosed and lasting under 2 months. Over 8 ml fresh peripheral blood yielded the PBMCs. Points on this clonotype: Its matching antigen is unknown.

This CDR3 has 13 amino acids. V shed 4 bases and J shed 8 bases, with 11 bases lying between them. It was RNA transcripts that yielded the amplified TCR beta CDR3 regions. When the TCR CDR3 underwent first-round RT-PCR, the HTBI primer set was used. TCRdb re-called the multiplex PCR reads through MiXCR, storing one row per CDR3 protein. The sample includes under 400,000 distinct CDR3 sequences, around 25% of them seen just once. The J gene is TRBJ1-4, the V gene TRBV12-3 or TRBV12-4; no definite D call. The TCR was taken from a middle-aged man with Graves' hyperthyroidism. Sequenced material: blood. The CDR3 region is CASSSQAGEKLFF. The CDR3 DNA sequence: TGTGCCAGCAGTTCCCAAGCGGGGGAAAAACTGTTTTTT.